Below are 18 T cell receptor beta chains sequenced from a single sample in a study of cytomegalovirus exposure and HLA in healthy donors. The PCR used 60 Vbeta and 13 Jbeta primers. Method: immunoSEQ multiplex PCR; TCRdb's copy keeps in-frame clones and lacks some. The sample carries 150,000 to 200,000 clones, 68% recorded once. Sequencing used PBMCs. These receptor sequences come from a man aged 50-60 years in good health and CMV-seronegative.

V usage is TRBV5-4 and J usage is TRBJ2-2; 11 positions agree with TRBD1. With V trimmed by 4 bases and J by 5 bases, 7 bases remained unmatched. Germline V gene data show CDR1 as SGHNT and CDR2 as YYREEE (reference sequence). This CDR3 spans 16 amino acids. CDR3 in amino acids: CASSPGTGGRTGELFF. The CDR3 DNA follows: TGTGCCAGCAGCCCCGGGACAGGGGGTAGAACCGGGGAGCTGTTTTTT. Full variable domain (outside the CDR3, taken from reference TRBV5-4 and TRBJ2-2): ETGVTQSPTHLIKTRGQQVTLRCSSQSGHNTVSWYQQALGQGPQFIFQYYREEENGRGNFPPRFSGLQFPNYSSELNVNALELDDSALYLCASSPGTGGRTGELFFGEGSRLTVL.

This clone was seen only a few times. The chain combines TRBV5-1 with TRBJ2-7, with 10 nucleotides matching TRBD1. J gave up 0 bases and V 4 bases, and 7 bases lay outside the gene matches. Looked up from germline, CDR1 is SGHRS and CDR2 is YFSETQ. The CDR3 runs to 16 residues. The CDR3 nucleotides read TGCGCCAGCAGCACACCGGGACAGGGGCTCTCCTACGAGCAGTACTTC. Translation: CASSTPGQGLSYEQYF.

The rearrangement uses TRBV19 and TRBJ2-1; TRBD1 agrees at 7 bases. After removal of 4 bases from V and 7 bases from J, the junction contained 19 bases not matched to a gene. CDR3 length: 18 residues. Germline V gives CDR1 LNHDA, CDR2 SQIVND (reference sequence). For the CDR3, the DNA is TGTGCCAGTAGTAACTTCCCCTCACTAGGGGGCGCTGAAAATGAGCAGTTCTTC. This codes for CASSNFPSLGGAENEQFF.

The chain combines TRBV19 with TRBJ2-2, with 12 bases that match TRBD2. Trimming removed 7 bases from V and 3 bases from J; junction bases left unmatched: 0. The CDR3 sequence is 14 residues long. CDR1 and CDR2 from the germline V gene are LNHDA and SQIVND (reference sequence). The CDR3 protein is CASTSGGDTGELFF. CDR3 coding DNA: TGTGCCAGTACTAGCGGGGGGGACACCGGGGAGCTGTTTTTT.

The genes are TRBV4-3 and TRBJ1-2, with no clear D. The V gene's germline CDR1 is LGHNA and CDR2 YSLEER. Trimming took 1 base from V and 1 from J, leaving 10 bases between them. The CDR3 runs 15 residues. In DNA form, the CDR3 reads TGCGCCAGCAGCCAAGTGGCTGGAGGTAACTATGGCTACACCTTC. Protein: CASSQVAGGNYGYTF.

J is TRBJ1-2 and V is TRBV18; 8 bases line up with TRBD1. In germline, CDR1 is KGHSH, CDR2 LQKENI. The length of the CDR3 is 14 residues. J was trimmed by 7 bases and V by 2 bases; bases with no gene match: 6. This CDR3 is CASSPGGDRGGYTF. The CDR3, as DNA: TGTGCCAGCTCACCAGGAGGAGACAGGGGTGGCTACACCTTC.

The chain recombines TRBV2 with TRBJ2-6; no reliable D call. Trimming shortened V by 10 bases and J by 1 base, and 11 bases separated the two germline ends. The CDR3 has 14 residues. Per the germline V gene, CDR1 is SNHLY and CDR2 is FYNNEI. CDR3 residues: CANLYSSGANVLTF. CDR3 nucleotides: TGTGCCAACCTCTACAGTTCTGGGGCCAACGTCCTGACTTTC.

CDR3 DNA sequence: TGTGCCAGCAGTGAGGAGCTCACCGGGGAGCTGTTTTTT. It is translated as CASSEELTGELFF. The chain carries TRBV6-4 and TRBJ2-2; no clear D gene. The CDR3 sequence is 13 residues long. Trimming took off 3 bases at V and 4 bases at J, with 6 bases between the two ends. Germline loops: CDR1 MRHNA, CDR2 SNTAGT.

V and J are TRBV9 and TRBJ1-1, with a possible D match to TRBD1 (6 bases). Trimming cost V 0 bases and J 1 base, with 10 bases left between them. Germline V gene data show CDR1 as SGDLS and CDR2 as YYNGEE. The CDR3 extends over 15 amino acids. The CDR3, as DNA: TGTGCCAGCAGCGTAGCCCAGGGGCCGAACACTGAAGCTTTCTTT. Protein: CASSVAQGPNTEAFF.

This chain joins TRBV4-3 and TRBJ1-6; TRBD1 matches at 8 bases. The CDR3 is 16 residues long. CDR1 LGHNA and CDR2 YSLEER come from the germline V gene. Trimming cost V 3 bases and J 11 bases; bases outside gene matches: 12. CDR3 DNA: TGCGCCAGCAGCCAGCGGACAGGGAATCCCCATCCACCCCTCCACTTT. Protein: CASSQRTGNPHPPLHF.

V is TRBV7-2 and J is TRBJ2-3, with TRBD2 identical over 10 bases. Germline CDR1 reads SGHTA; CDR2 reads FQGNSA. V lost 5 bases to trimming and J lost 1 base; unmatched junction nucleotides: 6. This CDR3 contains 16 residues. This chain's CDR3 is CASSVIGTSGTDTQYF. CDR3 in DNA: TGTGCCAGCAGCGTGATCGGGACTAGCGGCACAGATACGCAGTATTTT.

The rearrangement joins TRBV5-6 to TRBJ1-2, with 8 bases matching TRBD1. This CDR3 is 17 amino acids long. The trim removed 4 bases at V and 4 bases at J, leaving 15 bases unmatched. The V gene's germline CDR1 is SGHDT and CDR2 YYEEEE. The CDR3 nucleotides are TGTGCCAGCAGCCTGAGAGGTCAGGGGGCGTTGGTCTATGGCTACACCTTC. Protein: CASSLRGQGALVYGYTF.

The V gene is TRBV18, the J gene TRBJ1-1; D perhaps matches TRBD1 (5 bases). Germline lookup yields CDR1 KGHSH and CDR2 LQKENI. The germline V and J ends were trimmed by 0 bases and 5 bases, with 13 bases remaining between them. The CDR3 has 15 amino acids. The CDR3 reads CASSPPVGGGTEAFF. CDR3 sequence (DNA): TGTGCCAGCTCACCACCGGTCGGGGGTGGGACTGAAGCTTTCTTT.

A single count supports this clone. The chain joins TRBV4-2 to TRBJ1-2; D is unresolved. This CDR3 is built from 16 residues. Germline lookup yields CDR1 LGHNA and CDR2 YNFKEQ. Trimming stripped 0 bases from V and 0 bases from J, with 11 bases between. This chain's CDR3 is CASSQDTAKANYGYTF. In DNA form, the CDR3 reads TGTGCCAGCAGCCAAGATACCGCGAAAGCTAACTATGGCTACACCTTC.

This clone was seen just once. The chain uses TRBV7-3 and TRBJ2-5; 10 nucleotides match TRBD2. Germline CDR1 SGHTA, CDR2 FQGTGA. CDR3 length: 15 amino acids. The J segment lost 2 bases and the V segment lost 5 bases, leaving 5 bases of the junction unmatched. CDR3 sequence (DNA): TGTGCCAGCAGCCCTAGCGGGGGCCCACAAGAGACCCAGTACTTC. Encoded protein: CASSPSGGPQETQYF.

The table lists this clone with a few counts. The V call is TRBV5-1, the J call TRBJ2-7; 10 bases are shared with TRBD1. The CDR3 length is 14 residues. Germline V lookup: CDR1 SGHRS, CDR2 YFSETQ. J was trimmed by 0 bases and V by 4 bases; bases with no gene match: 1. In DNA, the CDR3 is TGCGCCAGCAGCGGACAGGGGGACTCCTACGAGCAGTACTTC. Protein product: CASSGQGDSYEQYF.

This rearrangement joins TRBV4-1 to TRBJ2-2; a possible D gene is TRBD1 (6 bases). The CDR3 is 16 amino acids. V gave up 4 bases and J gave up 5 bases, with 17 bases separating them. Germline CDR1 reads MGHRA; CDR2 reads YSYEKL. The CDR3 spells CASSPKVQGTTGELFF. The CDR3 coding sequence is TGCGCCAGCAGCCCAAAAGTACAGGGTACAACCGGGGAGCTGTTTTTT.

J is TRBJ2-2 and V is TRBV27, with 9 positions matching TRBD2. Germline V gene lookup returns CDR1 MNHEY and CDR2 SMNVEV (reference sequence). J gave up 1 base and V 4 bases, and 10 bases lay outside the gene matches. The CDR3 covers 18 residues. In DNA, the CDR3 is TGTGCCAGCAGTTCACACTTTCTAGCGGGGAAGAACACCGGGGAGCTGTTTTTT. The encoded protein is CASSSHFLAGKNTGELFF.